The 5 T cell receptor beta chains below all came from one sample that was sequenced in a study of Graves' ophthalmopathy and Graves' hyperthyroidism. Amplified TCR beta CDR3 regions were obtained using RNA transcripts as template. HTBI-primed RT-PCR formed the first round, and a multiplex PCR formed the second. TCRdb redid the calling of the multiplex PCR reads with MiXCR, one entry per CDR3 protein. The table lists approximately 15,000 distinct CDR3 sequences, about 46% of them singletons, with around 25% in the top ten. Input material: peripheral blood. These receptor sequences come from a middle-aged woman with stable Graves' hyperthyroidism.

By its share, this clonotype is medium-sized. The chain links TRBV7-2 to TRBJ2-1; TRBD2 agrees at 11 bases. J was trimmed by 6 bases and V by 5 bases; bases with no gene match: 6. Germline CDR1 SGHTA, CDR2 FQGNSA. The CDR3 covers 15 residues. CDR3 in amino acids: CASSLPGLAVNEQFF. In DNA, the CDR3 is TGTGCCAGCAGCCTCCCGGGACTAGCGGTCAATGAGCAGTTCTTC. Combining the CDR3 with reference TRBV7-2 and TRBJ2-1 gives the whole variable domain GAGVSQSPSNKVTEKGKDVELRCDPISGHTALYWYRQSLGQGLEFLIYFQGNSAPDKSGLPSDRFSAERTGGSVSTLTIQRTQQEDSAVYLCASSLPGLAVNEQFFGPGTRLTVL.

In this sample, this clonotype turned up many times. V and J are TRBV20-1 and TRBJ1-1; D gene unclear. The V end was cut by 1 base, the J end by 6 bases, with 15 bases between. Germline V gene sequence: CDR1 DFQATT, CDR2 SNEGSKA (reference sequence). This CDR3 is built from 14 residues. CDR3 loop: CSARGGSGGSEAFF. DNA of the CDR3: TGCAGTGCTAGAGGCGGGTCCGGAGGCTCTGAAGCTTTCTTT.

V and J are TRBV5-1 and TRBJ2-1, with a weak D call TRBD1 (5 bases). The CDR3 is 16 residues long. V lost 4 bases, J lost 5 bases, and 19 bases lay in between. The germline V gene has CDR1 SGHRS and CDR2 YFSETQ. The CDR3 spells CASSPDSPLVDNEQFF. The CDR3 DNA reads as TGCGCCAGCAGCCCTGACAGTCCCCTTGTGGACAATGAGCAGTTCTTC. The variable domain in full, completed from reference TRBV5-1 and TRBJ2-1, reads KAGVTQTPRYLIKTRGQQVTLSCSPISGHRSVSWYQQTPGQGLQFLFEYFSETQRNKGNFPGRFSGRQFSNSRSEMNVSTLELGDSALYLCASSPDSPLVDNEQFFGPGTRLTVL.

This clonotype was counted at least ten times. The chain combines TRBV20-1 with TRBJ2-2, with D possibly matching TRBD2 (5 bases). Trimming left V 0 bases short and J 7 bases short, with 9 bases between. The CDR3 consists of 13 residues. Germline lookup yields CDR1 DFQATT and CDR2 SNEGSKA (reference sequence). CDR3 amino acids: CSARDRAGGELFF. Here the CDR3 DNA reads TGCAGTGCTAGAGATCGGGCGGGCGGGGAGCTGTTTTTT.

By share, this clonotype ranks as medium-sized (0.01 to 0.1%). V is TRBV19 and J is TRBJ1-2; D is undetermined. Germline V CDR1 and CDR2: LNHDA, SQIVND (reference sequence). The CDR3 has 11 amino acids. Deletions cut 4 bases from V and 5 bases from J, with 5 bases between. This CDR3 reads CASSREYGYTF. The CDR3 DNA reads TGTGCCAGTAGTAGAGAATATGGCTACACCTTC.